The clone carrying this T cell receptor beta chain appeared a few times. Its antigen is currently unknown. In making TCR beta libraries, quantitative 5'-RACE with molecular barcodes was used. TCRdb used MiXCR to reprocess the 5' RACE reads, holding one entry per CDR3 protein. The profile shows roughly 370,000 distinct CDR3 sequences, 20% to 25% of them singletons. This specimen comes from a study of CD8 T cells in ankylosing spondylitis. Study-level findings and limits: The authors reported significant enrichment of disease-linked clones in matched ankylosing spondylitis synovial fluid. Characteristic, it appeared, of ankylosing spondylitis blood was a TCR beta motif of eight highly homologous variants. Past studies reported some motif variants in reactive arthritis synovial fluid and blood. As for the disease-linked clones, they showed a CD8+ phenotype and occurred at relatively low frequencies in peripheral blood.

The origin of this receptor is a male donor with ankylosing spondylitis. Specimen: blood, either unsorted or a sorted T cell fraction (not recorded which).

The CDR3 DNA sequence: TGTGCCACCAGCCCCCTTCTTGGAAGCAATCAGCCCCAGCATTTT. This translates into CATSPLLGSNQPQHF. The rearrangement joins TRBV15 to TRBJ1-5, with unresolved D. Germline CDR1 and CDR2: LNHNV and YYDKDF (reference sequence). Trimming removed 5 bases from V and 1 base from J, with 12 bases in between. The CDR3 runs to 15 residues.